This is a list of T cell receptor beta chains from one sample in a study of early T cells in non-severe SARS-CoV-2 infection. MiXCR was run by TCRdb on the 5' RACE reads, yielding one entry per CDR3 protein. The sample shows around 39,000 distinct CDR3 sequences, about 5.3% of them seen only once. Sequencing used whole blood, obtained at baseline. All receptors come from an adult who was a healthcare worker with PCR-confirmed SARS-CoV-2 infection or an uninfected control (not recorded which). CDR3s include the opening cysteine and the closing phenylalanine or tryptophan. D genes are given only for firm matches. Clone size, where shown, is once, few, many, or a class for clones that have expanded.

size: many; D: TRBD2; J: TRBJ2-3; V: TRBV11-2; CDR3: CASSLAPLAGGPTDTQYF; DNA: TGTGCCAGCAGCTTAGCCCCACTAGCGGGAGGGCCCACAGATACGCAGTATTTT
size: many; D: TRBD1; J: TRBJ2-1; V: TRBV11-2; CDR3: CASSSDRKNEQFF; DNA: TGTGCCAGCAGCTCGGACAGGAAGAATGAGCAGTTCTTC
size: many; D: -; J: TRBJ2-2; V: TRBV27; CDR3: CASSLSISFLRELFF; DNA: TGTGCCAGCAGTTTATCGATTTCGTTTCTAAGGGAGCTGTTTTTT
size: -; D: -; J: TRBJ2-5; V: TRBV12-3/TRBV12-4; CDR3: CASSNTGPGTQYF; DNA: TGTGCCAGCAGTAATACAGGGCCAGGGACCCAGTACTTC
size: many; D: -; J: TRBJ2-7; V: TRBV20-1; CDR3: CSARAGSEQYF; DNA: TGCAGTGCTAGAGCTGGTAGCGAGCAGTACTTC
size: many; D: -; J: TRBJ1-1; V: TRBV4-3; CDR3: CASSQRFTTEAFF; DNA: TGCGCCAGCAGCCAACGGTTTACCACTGAAGCTTTCTTT
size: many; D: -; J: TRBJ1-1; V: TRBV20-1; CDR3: CSASEVNTEAFF; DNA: TGCAGTGCTAGCGAGGTGAACACTGAAGCTTTCTTT
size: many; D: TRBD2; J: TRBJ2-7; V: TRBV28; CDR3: CASYPTSGDTSYEQYF; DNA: TGTGCCTCCTACCCAACTAGCGGAGACACCTCCTACGAGCAGTACTTC
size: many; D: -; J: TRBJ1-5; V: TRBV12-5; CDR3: CASGFIQGCNQPQHF; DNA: TGTGCTAGTGGTTTTATACAGGGATGCAATCAGCCCCAGCATTTT
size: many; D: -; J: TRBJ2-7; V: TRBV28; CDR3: CASSLGGPNYEQYF; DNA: TGTGCCAGCAGTTTAGGAGGGCCTAATTACGAGCAGTACTTC
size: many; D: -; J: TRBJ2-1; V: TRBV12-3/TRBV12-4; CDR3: CASRGLDGMGAYNEQFF; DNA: TGTGCCAGCAGGGGATTAGACGGGATGGGTGCCTACAATGAGCAGTTCTTC
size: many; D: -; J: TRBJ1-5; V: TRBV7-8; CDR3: CASRAGRGKGNQPQHF; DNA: TGTGCCAGCAGGGCCGGTCGGGGCAAGGGCAATCAGCCCCAGCATTTT
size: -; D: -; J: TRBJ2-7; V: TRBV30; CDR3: CAWSVRTYEQYF; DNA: TGTGCCTGGAGTGTCCGGACCTACGAGCAGTACTTC
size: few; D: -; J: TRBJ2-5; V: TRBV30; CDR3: CAWSRGNQETQYF; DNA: TGTGCCTGGAGTAGGGGGAACCAAGAGACCCAGTACTTC
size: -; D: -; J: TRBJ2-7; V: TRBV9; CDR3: CASSASPGPSSYEQYF; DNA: TGTGCCAGCAGCGCGAGTCCAGGGCCCAGCTCCTACGAGCAGTACTTC
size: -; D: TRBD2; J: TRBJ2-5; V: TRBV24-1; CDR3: CATSEAGEETQYF; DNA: TGTGCCACCAGTGAAGCGGGGGAAGAGACCCAGTACTTC
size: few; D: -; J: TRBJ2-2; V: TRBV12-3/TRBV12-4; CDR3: CASSPDRRNTGELFF; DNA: TGTGCCAGCAGCCCCGACAGGAGGAACACCGGGGAGCTGTTTTTT
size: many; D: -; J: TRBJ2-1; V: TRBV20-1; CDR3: CIPRGSGYNEQFF; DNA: TGCATTCCGAGGGGGAGTGGGTACAATGAGCAGTTCTTC
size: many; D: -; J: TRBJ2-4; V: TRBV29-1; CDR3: CSVVGADLQYF; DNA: TGCAGCGTTGTAGGGGCAGATCTTCAGTACTTC
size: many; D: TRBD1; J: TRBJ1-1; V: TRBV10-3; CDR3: CAISESGRGLGRNTEAFF; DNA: TGTGCCATCAGTGAGTCAGGGAGGGGGCTTGGTAGAAACACTGAAGCTTTCTTT
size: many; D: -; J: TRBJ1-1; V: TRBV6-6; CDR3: CASMRALGNTEAFF; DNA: TGTGCCAGCATGCGGGCTCTGGGGAACACTGAAGCTTTCTTT
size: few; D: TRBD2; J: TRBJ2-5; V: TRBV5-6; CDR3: CASSLKKLAGGKETQYF; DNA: TGTGCCAGCAGCTTAAAAAAACTAGCGGGAGGCAAAGAGACCCAGTACTTC
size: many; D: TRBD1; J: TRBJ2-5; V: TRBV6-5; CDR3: CASRQGGETQYF; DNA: TGTGCCAGCAGACAGGGGGGAGAGACCCAGTACTTC
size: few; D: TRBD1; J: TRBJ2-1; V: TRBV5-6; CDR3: CASIGQGPLEQFF; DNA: TGTGCCAGCATCGGACAGGGGCCCCTCGAGCAGTTCTTC
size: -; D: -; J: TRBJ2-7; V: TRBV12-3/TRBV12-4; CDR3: CASSLDTASYEQYF; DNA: TGTGCCAGCAGTTTAGACACGGCCTCCTACGAGCAGTACTTC
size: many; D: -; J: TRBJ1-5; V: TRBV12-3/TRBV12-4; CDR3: CASSFLGGDQPQHF; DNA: TGTGCCAGCAGTTTCCTAGGCGGGGATCAGCCCCAGCATTTT
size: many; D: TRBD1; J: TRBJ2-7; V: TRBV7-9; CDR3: CASSSWTGPEQYF; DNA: TGTGCCAGCAGCTCCTGGACAGGGCCCGAGCAGTACTTC
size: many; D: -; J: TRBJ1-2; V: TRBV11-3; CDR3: CASSLQGSYGYTF; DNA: TGTGCCAGCAGCTTACAGGGCTCCTATGGCTACACCTTC
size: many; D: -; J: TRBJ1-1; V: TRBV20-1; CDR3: CSARDLRGPEAFF; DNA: TGCAGTGCTAGAGATCTTCGAGGACCCGAAGCTTTCTTT
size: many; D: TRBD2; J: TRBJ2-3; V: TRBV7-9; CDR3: CASRLAEGIDTQYF; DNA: TGTGCCAGCAGACTAGCGGAAGGGATAGATACGCAGTATTTT
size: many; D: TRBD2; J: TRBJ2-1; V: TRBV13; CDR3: CASSPTIGEGPYNEQFF; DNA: TGTGCCAGCAGCCCCACCATCGGGGAGGGCCCCTACAATGAGCAGTTCTTC
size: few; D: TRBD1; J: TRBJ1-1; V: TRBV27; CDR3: CASSTRTGGFEAFF; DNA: TGTGCCAGCAGTACCCGGACAGGTGGCTTTGAAGCTTTCTTT
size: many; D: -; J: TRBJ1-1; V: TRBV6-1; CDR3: CASSEVGAATEAFF; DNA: TGTGCCAGCAGTGAAGTGGGGGCAGCCACTGAAGCTTTCTTT
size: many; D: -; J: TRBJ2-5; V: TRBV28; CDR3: CASSLDPDGEETQYF; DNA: TGTGCCAGCAGTTTAGACCCTGACGGGGAAGAGACCCAGTACTTC
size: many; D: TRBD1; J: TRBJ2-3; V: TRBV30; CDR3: CAWAGTGFSDTQYF; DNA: TGTGCCTGGGCCGGGACAGGGTTTTCAGATACGCAGTATTTT
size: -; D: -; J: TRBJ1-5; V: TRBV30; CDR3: CAWSPRWSNQPQHF; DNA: TGTGCCTGGAGCCCACGGTGGAGCAATCAGCCCCAGCATTTT
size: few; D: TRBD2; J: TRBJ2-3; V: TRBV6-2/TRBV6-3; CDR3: CASSYGLAGAPTDTQYF; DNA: TGTGCCAGCAGTTACGGGCTAGCGGGAGCACCCACAGATACGCAGTATTTT
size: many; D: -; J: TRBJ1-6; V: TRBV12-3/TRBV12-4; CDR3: CASSLKALGRDHSPLHF; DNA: TGTGCCAGCAGTTTAAAGGCCCTGGGCAGGGACCATTCACCCCTCCACTTT